What follows is one T cell receptor beta chain and its context. As yet, its antigen is unknown. The source of the sample is a study of CD8+CD57+ T cells in acquired aplastic anemia. By flow cytometry, patients selected for sequencing had shown an expansion of CD8+CD57+ cells. All participating patients were living with severe acquired aplastic anemia. The study profiled TCR beta VDJ and CDR3 using genomic DNA as template. TCRdb re-called the reads with MiXCR, one entry per CDR3 protein. The sample shows approximately 150,000 distinct CDR3 sequences, about 70% of them seen only once. General study findings and limits: In common between the patients and the controls were nearly 30 CD8+ CDR3 sequences.

What was sequenced was sorted CD4+, CD8+, or CD8+CD57+ T cells (not recorded which) from PBMCs. This receptor was identified in a human donor with aplastic anemia.

The DNA of the CDR3 is TGTGCCAGTAGTATCGGCTCTCATACGGATCAGTACTTC. Translated, it gives CASSIGSHTDQYF. The V and J genes are TRBV19 and TRBJ2-7; D gene uncertain. V lost 3 bases and J lost 10, with 16 bases in between. This CDR3 is built from 13 residues. Germline V gene data show CDR1 as LNHDA and CDR2 as SQIVND (reference sequence).